Each of the 18 T cell receptor beta chains below was sequenced from the same sample in a study of vaccination effects on CD4 cells after COVID-19. Profiling relied on immunoSEQ multiplex PCR, and the TCRdb table lists in-frame clones only, not all of them. Of tens of thousands of clones listed, 55% to 75% are singletons. The antigens for these receptors are not known. Subsequent to roughly 9 days of culture, CD4+ T cells were isolated. The specimen was CD4+ T cells from PBMCs cultured without peptide, collected before COVID-19 vaccination. The receptor set was obtained from a human donor who had a prior SARS-CoV-2 infection.

This chain connects TRBV5-1 to TRBJ1-6; D perhaps matches TRBD1 (5 bases). The V end lost 4 bases, the J end lost 4 bases, and 12 bases lay between the germline ends. The germline gives CDR1 SGHRS, CDR2 YFSETQ. The CDR3 has 15 amino acids. Written as DNA, the CDR3 is TGCGCCAGCAGCGCCCAGGGTTTTTATAATTCACCCCTCCACTTT. As protein: CASSAQGFYNSPLHF.

The V gene is TRBV6-2 or TRBV6-3, the J gene TRBJ2-1; D not resolved. V dropped 2 bases and J dropped 14 bases, with 10 bases sitting between them. Per the germline V gene, CDR1 is MNHEY and CDR2 is SVGEGT. This CDR3 spans 11 amino acids. As DNA, the CDR3 is TGTGCCAGCAGTTACATATCTCTTAAGTTCTTC. Its translation: CASSYISLKFF.

This chain joins TRBV19 and TRBJ2-1, with 7 bases matching TRBD1. CDR3 length: 13 amino acids. V shed 3 bases and J 6 bases; nucleotides not matched to a gene: 2. Looked up from germline, CDR1 is LNHDA and CDR2 is SQIVND (reference sequence). CDR3 nucleotides: TGTGCCAGTAGTATCCGGACAGGCAATGAGCAGTTCTTC. This sequence encodes CASSIRTGNEQFF.

The rearrangement links TRBV6-5 to TRBJ2-1; D could derive from TRBD1 or TRBD2 (5 bases each). The CDR3 spans 15 residues. Germline-derived CDR1 and CDR2 are MNHEY and SVGAGI. V gave up 8 bases and J gave up 0 bases, with 14 bases separating them. Written as DNA, the CDR3 is TGTGCCAGCTTGCCCGGGGCCGGCTCCTACAATGAGCAGTTCTTC. Translating gives CASLPGAGSYNEQFF.

The chain employs TRBV2 and TRBJ2-3; 9 bases fit TRBD2. The length of the CDR3 is 15 residues. Per germline, CDR1 SNHLY and CDR2 FYNNEI. V lost 6 bases and J lost 7; bases outside the gene matches: 11. CDR3 sequence: CASRMGSGGPHTQYF. CDR3 DNA: TGTGCCAGCAGAATGGGGAGCGGGGGGCCGCATACGCAGTATTTT.

The genes are TRBV5-1 and TRBJ2-7, with 9 bases lining up with TRBD1. CDR3 length: 14 residues. V gave up 1 base and J gave up 5 bases; unmatched junction bases: 4. In germline, CDR1 is SGHRS, CDR2 YFSETQ. Here the CDR3 reads CASSLLTGGNEQYF. The CDR3 DNA reads as TGCGCCAGCAGCTTGTTGACAGGGGGGAACGAGCAGTACTTC. Complete variable domain (other parts from reference TRBV5-1 and TRBJ2-7): KAGVTQTPRYLIKTRGQQVTLSCSPISGHRSVSWYQQTPGQGLQFLFEYFSETQRNKGNFPGRFSGRQFSNSRSEMNVSTLELGDSALYLCASSLLTGGNEQYFGPGTRLTVT.

This clone was seen just once. The chain employs TRBV12-5 and TRBJ2-5, with D possibly TRBD1 on 5 matching bases. The CDR3 extends over 14 amino acids. The V and J ends lost 4 bases and 5 bases respectively, with 14 bases between them. The germline V gene encodes CDR1 LGHNT and CDR2 FRNRAP. In nucleotides, the CDR3 is TGTGCTAGTGGTTCCCCCAGGGTAGGGGAGACCCAGTACTTC. Its translation is CASGSPRVGETQYF.

V and J are TRBV24-1 and TRBJ1-1, with D hard to call. The ends were cut back, 3 bases at V and 0 bases at J, with 16 bases in the middle. The CDR3 length is 17 residues. CDR1 is KGHDR and CDR2 is SFDVKD in the germline V gene. The CDR3 nucleotides are TGTGCCACCAGTGATAATGCGGTCTGCCGATTGAACACTGAAGCTTTCTTT. It yields the protein CATSDNAVCRLNTEAFF.

The rearrangement uses TRBV24-1 and TRBJ1-5; D remains unclear. CDR3 size: 11 residues. V lost 5 bases to trimming and J lost 7 bases, with 5 bases between them. CDR1 and CDR2 (germline): KGHDR, SFDVKD. In DNA form, the CDR3 reads TGTGCCACCAGTGTAGGGCAGCCCCAGCATTTT. Its protein is CATSVGQPQHF.

The chain joins TRBV6-4 to TRBJ2-4; D could derive from TRBD1 or TRBD2 (6 bases each). CDR3 length: 16 residues. Between the trimmed V and J ends, which lost 6 bases and 1 base, there was a span of 16 bases. Germline values: CDR1 MRHNA, CDR2 SNTAGT. The CDR3 sequence is CASRRLGGHAKNIQYF. In nucleotides, the CDR3 is TGTGCCAGCAGGAGGTTGGGGGGACATGCCAAAAACATTCAGTACTTC.

The chain combines TRBV7-2 with TRBJ2-3, with a possible D match to TRBD2 (6 bases). Trimming removed 5 bases at V and 4 bases at J, with 10 bases between. The CDR3 has 13 amino acids. Per germline, CDR1 SGHTA and CDR2 FQGNSA. The chain's CDR3 is CASSPGTSDTQYF. DNA for the CDR3: TGTGCCAGCAGCCCTGGGACTTCAGATACGCAGTATTTT.

This chain joins TRBV6-6 and TRBJ1-5; 10 bases line up with TRBD1. The germline CDR1 and CDR2 sequences are MNHNY and SVGAGI (reference sequence). The CDR3 consists of 15 residues. V lost 6 bases and J lost 5; bases outside the gene matches: 7. The CDR3 sequence is CASRRGQGGDQPQHF. DNA for the CDR3: TGTGCCAGCAGGCGAGGACAGGGGGGTGATCAGCCCCAGCATTTT.

This clone came up a few times. The chain is built from TRBV7-2 and TRBJ2-1; 12 positions match TRBD2. Germline CDR1 reads SGHTA; CDR2 reads FQGNSA. After removal of 3 bases from V and 5 bases from J, the junction contained 2 bases not matched to a gene. The CDR3 runs to 15 residues. CDR3 protein: CASSFGLAGNNEQFF. CDR3 bases: TGTGCCAGCAGCTTCGGACTAGCGGGGAACAATGAGCAGTTCTTC.

The CDR3 reads CATSRDTRSNNEQFF. CDR3 DNA: TGTGCCACCAGCAGAGATACTCGGTCTAACAATGAGCAGTTCTTC. This rearrangement joins TRBV15 to TRBJ2-1; D not resolved. CDR3 length: 15 amino acids. Looked up from germline, CDR1 is LNHNV and CDR2 is YYDKDF (reference sequence). V was trimmed by 0 bases and J by 5 bases, leaving 11 bases between them.

The chain is built from TRBV9 and TRBJ2-3, with no clear D. The CDR3 loop spans 14 amino acids. V gave up 3 bases and J gave up 4 bases, with 12 bases separating them. Germline loops: CDR1 SGDLS, CDR2 YYNGEE. As DNA, the CDR3 is TGTGCCAGCAGCGAGAGCCCCCGGTCAGATACGCAGTATTTT. The encoded protein is CASSESPRSDTQYF.

The V and J genes are TRBV18 and TRBJ2-2; possibly TRBD2 for D (7 bases). Germline lookup yields CDR1 KGHSH and CDR2 LQKENI. The CDR3 contains 16 residues. Trimming took off 2 bases at V and 3 bases at J, with 13 bases between the two ends. CDR3 sequence (DNA): TGTGCCAGCTCACCATCGGGGGGCCGATACACCGGGGAGCTGTTTTTT. Protein sequence: CASSPSGGRYTGELFF. Using reference TRBV18 and TRBJ2-2 for the parts outside the CDR3, the full variable domain is NAGVMQNPRHLVRRRGQEARLRCSPMKGHSHVYWYRQLPEEGLKFMVYLQKENIIDESGMPKERFSAEFPKEGPSILRIQQVVRGDSAAYFCASSPSGGRYTGELFFGEGSRLTVL.

CDR3 coding DNA: TGTGCCAGCAACAGAGGGGTCGGGGACACCGGGGAGCTGTTTTTT. It yields the protein CASNRGVGDTGELFF. The chain links TRBV7-9 to TRBJ2-2, with D possibly called TRBD1 or TRBD2 (5 bases each). V shed 7 bases and J shed 3 bases, with 15 bases lying between them. Germline values: CDR1 SEHNR, CDR2 FQNEAQ (reference sequence). This CDR3 spans 15 amino acids. The whole variable domain, remainder taken from reference TRBV7-9 and TRBJ2-2, is DTGVSQNPRHKITKRGQNVTFRCDPISEHNRLYWYRQTLGQGPEFLTYFQNEAQLEKSRLLSDRFSAERPKGSFSTLEIQRTEQGDSAMYLCASNRGVGDTGELFFGEGSRLTVL.

The rearrangement links TRBV6-7 to TRBJ2-7; the match to TRBD2 covers 9 bases. TRBV6-7 belongs to the ORF category, with a function that is uncertain. This CDR3 comprises 17 residues. With 9 bases clipped from V and 3 bases from J, the junction kept 18 bases outside the gene matches. CDR3 sequence (DNA): TGTGCCAGACCCCACAGGGTAGATAGCGGGGGACTCTACGAGCAGTACTTC. Its protein is CARPHRVDSGGLYEQYF.